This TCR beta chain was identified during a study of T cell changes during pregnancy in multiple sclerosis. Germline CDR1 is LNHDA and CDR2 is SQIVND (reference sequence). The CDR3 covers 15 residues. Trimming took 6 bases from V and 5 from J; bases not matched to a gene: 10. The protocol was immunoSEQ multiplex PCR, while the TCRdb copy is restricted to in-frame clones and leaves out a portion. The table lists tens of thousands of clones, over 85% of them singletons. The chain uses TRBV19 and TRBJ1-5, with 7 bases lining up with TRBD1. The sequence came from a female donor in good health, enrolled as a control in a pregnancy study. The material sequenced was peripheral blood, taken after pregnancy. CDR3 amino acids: CASRRSQGSDQPQHF. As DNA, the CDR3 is TGTGCCAGTAGACGTTCACAGGGGAGCGATCAGCCCCAGCATTTT.